This passage covers 25 T cell receptor beta chains from one sample sequenced in a study of beta chain features in type 1 diabetes. Their antigens remain unidentified. Study outcomes and limitations: Moderately but significantly shorter TCRB CDR3s were found in Type 1 diabetes patients in all four CD4+ subsets.

The isolated RNA, all of it, was reverse transcribed, so expressed TCRB transcripts were what got sequenced. Only in-frame clones appear in the TCRdb table, and some are missing; sequencing was by immunoSEQ multiplex PCR. The repertoire holds under 350,000 clones, with approximately 24% as singletons. Material: naive CD4+ T cells from blood. The receptors were sampled from a woman aged 30 to 39 with type 1 diabetes.

A few counts support this clone. V and J are TRBV28 and TRBJ2-5; D possibly corresponds to TRBD1 (5 bases). V lost 7 bases and J 4 bases, leaving 7 bases between the germline ends. Germline V lookup: CDR1 MDHEN, CDR2 SYDVKM. The CDR3 is made up of 11 amino acids. The CDR3 is CASNQGETQYF. CDR3 coding DNA: TGTGCCAGCAACCAGGGAGAGACCCAGTACTTC.

In this sample, this clone turned up a few times. The chain couples TRBV20-1 to TRBJ1-2, with D hard to call. V was cut by 7 bases and J by 0 bases, with 6 bases left in between. The CDR3 has 11 amino acids. Germline V gives CDR1 DFQATT, CDR2 SNEGSKA (reference sequence). The chain's CDR3 is CSGRANYGYTF. CDR3 bases: TGCAGTGGCCGCGCTAACTATGGCTACACCTTC.

The chain recombines TRBV2 with TRBJ2-5; D is uncertain. The ends were cut back, 3 bases at V and 5 bases at J, with 7 bases in the middle. Germline V gene lookup returns CDR1 SNHLY and CDR2 FYNNEI. The length of the CDR3 is 12 residues. The CDR3 here is CASSESDETQYF. The DNA for the CDR3 is TGTGCCAGCAGTGAGAGTGATGAGACCCAGTACTTC.

J is TRBJ2-5 and V is TRBV5-1; the match to TRBD1 covers 7 bases. The ends lost 0 bases at V and 4 bases at J; junction bases unmatched: 6. Per the germline V gene, CDR1 is SGHRS and CDR2 is YFSETQ. The CDR3 consists of 15 residues. DNA of the CDR3: TGCGCCAGCAGCTTGGCAACAGGGGATAGAGAGACCCAGTACTTC. Translation: CASSLATGDRETQYF.

This chain links TRBV14 with TRBJ2-6; 12 bases line up with TRBD2. The CDR3 has 18 residues. V was clipped by 4 bases and J by 3 bases; unmatched bases: 7. CDR1 is SGHDN and CDR2 is FVKESK in the germline V gene. The CDR3 spells CASSPGLAGNYGANVLTF. CDR3 sequence (DNA): TGTGCCAGCAGCCCAGGACTAGCGGGAAATTATGGGGCCAACGTCCTGACTTTC.

This clone was detected a few times. V gene TRBV18 combines with J gene TRBJ1-1; 7 nucleotides line up with TRBD1. The CDR3 length is 15 residues. Germline-derived CDR1 and CDR2 are KGHSH and LQKENI. Germline trimming cut 3 bases from V and 0 bases from J; bases unmatched to any gene: 4. Written as DNA, the CDR3 is TGTGCCAGCTCACCGCAACAGGGGATGAACACTGAAGCTTTCTTT. This sequence encodes CASSPQQGMNTEAFF. Full variable domain (remainder filled in from reference TRBV18 and TRBJ1-1): NAGVMQNPRHLVRRRGQEARLRCSPMKGHSHVYWYRQLPEEGLKFMVYLQKENIIDESGMPKERFSAEFPKEGPSILRIQQVVRGDSAAYFCASSPQQGMNTEAFFGQGTRLTVV.

The chain uses TRBV4-1 and TRBJ2-1; D is perhaps TRBD1 (5 bases). V lost 1 base and J lost 7, with 14 bases in between. The CDR3 extends over 15 amino acids. Germline-derived CDR1 and CDR2 are MGHRA and YSYEKL. The CDR3 coding sequence is TGCGCCAGCAGCCAAGGGCAGGGCGGAATAAATGAGCAGTTCTTC. It translates to CASSQGQGGINEQFF.

CDR3 residues: CASELAASGSPYEQYF. The CDR3 DNA reads as TGTGCCAGCGAACTCGCCGCTAGCGGGAGTCCCTACGAGCAGTACTTC. V gene TRBV28 combines with J gene TRBJ2-7, with TRBD2 identical over 10 bases. Germline V lookup: CDR1 MDHEN, CDR2 SYDVKM. This CDR3 spans 16 amino acids. J gave up 2 bases and V 8 bases, and 12 bases lay outside the gene matches.

The chain employs TRBV27 and TRBJ2-1, with D possibly TRBD1 on 5 matching bases. The CDR3 has 17 residues. V shed 5 bases and J shed 1 base, with 18 bases lying between them. Germline lookup yields CDR1 MNHEY and CDR2 SMNVEV (reference sequence). CDR3 DNA: TGTGCCAGCAGTCAAGGGTCTTTCAGGGTATCCTACAATGAGCAGTTCTTC. Translating it yields CASSQGSFRVSYNEQFF.

The chain has TRBV30 and TRBJ2-1, with 14 positions matching TRBD2. CDR1 and CDR2 from the germline V gene are GTSNPN and SVGIG (reference sequence). The CDR3 spans 14 residues. The J segment lost 6 bases and the V segment lost 4 bases, leaving 2 bases of the junction unmatched. The CDR3 DNA sequence: TGTGCCTGGACGGGGACTAGCGGGAGCAATGAGCAGTTCTTC. Its translation is CAWTGTSGSNEQFF.

The chain carries TRBV28 and TRBJ2-6; 12 nucleotides line up with TRBD2. The CDR3 has 17 residues. With 10 bases clipped from V and 0 bases from J, the junction kept 7 bases outside the gene matches. Germline assignment: CDR1 MDHEN and CDR2 SYDVKM. CDR3 sequence reads: CATRGLAGASGANVLTF. CDR3 nucleotide sequence: TGTGCCACCAGGGGACTAGCGGGTGCCTCTGGGGCCAACGTCCTGACTTTC.

This clone was counted only a few times. The chain has TRBV30 and TRBJ1-2, with D unclear. The V and J ends lost 3 bases and 4 bases respectively, with 6 bases between them. This CDR3 is built from 11 residues. Looked up from germline, CDR1 is GTSNPN and CDR2 is SVGIG (reference sequence). CDR3 sequence: CAWRGAYGYTF. DNA for the CDR3: TGTGCCTGGAGGGGAGCCTATGGCTACACCTTC. The full variable domain, in which reference TRBV30 and TRBJ1-2 provide the parts outside the CDR3, is SQTIHQWPATLVQPVGSPLSLECTVEGTSNPNLYWYRQAAGRGLQLLFYSVGIGQISSEVPQNLSASRPQDRQFILSSKKLLLSDSGFYLCAWRGAYGYTFGSGTRLTVV.

This clone was seen a handful of times. V is TRBV29-1 and J is TRBJ2-7; TRBD2 matches at 11 bases. The CDR3 is 13 amino acids. The ends lost 8 bases at V and 5 bases at J; junction bases unmatched: 8. Germline CDR1 SQVTM, CDR2 ANQGSEA. The CDR3 loop is CSSRLAGSHEQYF. The CDR3 DNA reads TGCAGCTCCAGACTAGCGGGATCCCACGAGCAGTACTTC.

The chain combines TRBV7-9 with TRBJ2-5; D unresolved. With 1 base removed from V and 4 bases from J, the gap between germline ends came to 13 bases. This CDR3 spans 15 amino acids. In germline, CDR1 is SEHNR, CDR2 FQNEAQ (reference sequence). CDR3 amino acids: CASSLVGSATETQYF. The CDR3 DNA follows: TGTGCCAGCAGCTTAGTGGGCTCGGCAACAGAGACCCAGTACTTC. The full variable domain, rest sourced from reference TRBV7-9 and TRBJ2-5, is DTGVSQNPRHKITKRGQNVTFRCDPISEHNRLYWYRQTLGQGPEFLTYFQNEAQLEKSRLLSDRFSAERPKGSFSTLEIQRTEQGDSAMYLCASSLVGSATETQYFGPGTRLLVL.

This clone has a handful of counts. The chain employs TRBV6-5 and TRBJ2-3; no reliable D call. The V end was cut by 5 bases, the J end by 2 bases, with 5 bases between. The V gene's germline CDR1 is MNHEY and CDR2 SVGAGI. The CDR3 is made up of 12 amino acids. This CDR3 reads CASSPNTDTQYF. Written as DNA, the CDR3 is TGTGCCAGCAGTCCCAACACAGATACGCAGTATTTT.

The rearrangement joins TRBV28 to TRBJ2-7, with D possibly matching TRBD1 (6 bases). The V end lost 0 bases, the J end lost 3 bases, and 12 bases lay between the germline ends. Germline lookup yields CDR1 MDHEN and CDR2 SYDVKM. CDR3 length equals 15 residues. The CDR3 bases are TGTGCCAGCAGTTTATGGGCAGGGGCGGACTACGAGCAGTACTTC. As protein: CASSLWAGADYEQYF.

The sample holds a few counts of this clone. The V and J genes are TRBV11-2 and TRBJ1-1; 7 positions agree with TRBD1. This CDR3 region has 14 residues. Germline V CDR1 and CDR2: SGHAT, FQNNGV. Trimming cost V 5 bases and J 1 base; bases outside gene matches: 4. In nucleotides, the CDR3 is TGTGCCAGCAGCCCAGGGGGGTGGAACACTGAAGCTTTCTTT. This encodes CASSPGGWNTEAFF.

The table lists this clone with a few counts. V is TRBV5-1 and J is TRBJ2-1; the match to TRBD2 covers 9 bases. V dropped 4 bases and J dropped 5; count of bases not matched to a gene: 7. The germline V gene encodes CDR1 SGHRS and CDR2 YFSETQ. This CDR3 has 15 residues. CDR3 nucleotide sequence: TGCGCCAGCAGCCAAGGGACTAGCAGAAACAATGAGCAGTTCTTC. Its translation is CASSQGTSRNNEQFF.

This clone has only a few counts. An end of the junction differs from the germline gene, which may be a read error. The chain links TRBV11-2 to TRBJ1-1; D uncertain. The CDR3 runs to 14 residues. Germline V lookup: CDR1 SGHAT, CDR2 FQNNGV. The CDR3: CASSRTVSDTEAFF. Here the CDR3 DNA reads TGTGCCAGCAGCCGCACGGTTTCCGACACCGAAGCTTTCTTT.

This clone was picked up a small number of times. This sequence joins TRBV5-1 and TRBJ2-7, with D possibly being TRBD1 (6 bases). Trimming removed 3 bases at V and 1 base at J, with 8 bases between. The V gene's germline CDR1 is SGHRS and CDR2 YFSETQ. The CDR3 loop spans 13 amino acids. The CDR3 nucleotides read TGCGCCAGCAGCTGGGACACGTCCTACGAGCAGTACTTC. Encoded protein: CASSWDTSYEQYF.

This clone was recorded once. The V call is TRBV15, the J call TRBJ2-7; D unclear. Trimming cost V 1 base and J 5 bases, with 9 bases left between them. Germline loops: CDR1 LNHNV, CDR2 YYDKDF (reference sequence). The length of the CDR3 is 13 residues. CDR3 amino acids: CATSRVAANEQYF. The CDR3 DNA follows: TGTGCCACCAGCAGAGTAGCTGCCAACGAGCAGTACTTC.

This sequence joins TRBV27 and TRBJ2-5, with TRBD1 identical over 8 bases. The germline V gene encodes CDR1 MNHEY and CDR2 SMNVEV (reference sequence). CDR3 length: 14 amino acids. V trimming: 3 bases; J trimming: 4 bases; junction bases outside the gene matches: 4. The CDR3 DNA reads TGTGCCAGCAGTTTCACAGGGGGTGGAGAGACCCAGTACTTC. Its protein is CASSFTGGGETQYF.

The chain is built from TRBV5-1 and TRBJ2-1; maybe TRBD1 (6 bases). In germline, CDR1 is SGHRS, CDR2 YFSETQ. The CDR3 extends over 14 amino acids. V lost 1 base, J lost 8 bases, and 13 bases lay in between. The CDR3 spells CASSLFSGVDEQFF. CDR3 in DNA: TGCGCCAGCAGCTTGTTTTCAGGGGTCGATGAGCAGTTCTTC.

This clone has a handful of counts. This rearrangement joins TRBV19 to TRBJ2-1, with D perhaps matching TRBD2 (5 bases). The V and J ends lost 3 bases and 4 bases respectively, with 10 bases between them. The CDR3 runs 14 residues. Per the germline V gene, CDR1 is LNHDA and CDR2 is SQIVND (reference sequence). This CDR3 reads CASSISDWYNEQFF. DNA for the CDR3: TGTGCCAGTAGTATTTCGGACTGGTACAATGAGCAGTTCTTC.

The chain uses TRBV13 and TRBJ2-1; 8 bases agree with TRBD2. From germline, CDR1 is PRHDT and CDR2 FYEKMQ (reference sequence). V shed 5 bases, J shed 5 bases, and the junction held 11 bases outside the gene matches. This CDR3 has 16 residues. DNA of the CDR3: TGTGCCAGCAGCACTCAGCGGGAGAGGTCCCACAATGAGCAGTTCTTC. Translated: CASSTQRERSHNEQFF.